A selection of T cell receptor beta chains follows, all from one sample in a study of identical twins. TCRdb ran MiXCR on the 5' RACE reads and lists one entry per CDR3 protein. The sample lists about 520,000 distinct CDR3 sequences; 22% were seen once. Separately, the same data were catalogued under a study of T cells expressing NK-cell markers.

The sample consisted of CD4+ T cells sorted from blood. The origin of the receptors is a woman between 18 and 29 years old in good health. The CDR3 runs from the conserved cysteine through the conserved F or W. Fields, in order: V gene, J gene, clone size, D gene, CDR3 protein, CDR3 DNA. D genes are given only for firm matches. Only part of the rows carry a size: once, few, many, or a class if the clone is expanded.

TRBV2,TRBJ2-2,NA,TRBD2,CAGQTSGGSNTGELFF,TGTGCCGGTCAGACTAGCGGGGGAAGTAACACCGGGGAGCTGTTTTTT
TRBV11-3,TRBJ1-2,NA,NA,CASNPGGFYGYTF,TGTGCCAGCAACCCGGGGGGTTTCTATGGCTACACCTTC
TRBV12-5,TRBJ2-3,many,TRBD1,CASGLGQGATDTQYF,TGTGCTAGTGGCCTCGGACAGGGGGCCACAGATACGCAGTATTTT
TRBV5-1,TRBJ1-2,few,NA,CASRLGGRGYTF,TGCGCCAGCAGATTAGGGGGTCGCGGCTACACCTTC
TRBV20-1,TRBJ1-2,many,NA,CSASMARNYGYTF,TGCAGTGCTAGCATGGCTCGTAACTATGGCTACACCTTC
TRBV5-1,TRBJ2-5,few,NA,CASTANQETQYF,TGCGCCAGCACGGCGAATCAAGAGACCCAGTACTTC
TRBV4-1,TRBJ2-5,NA,TRBD2,CASSQAWRGAQLQETQYF,TGCGCCAGCAGCCAAGCCTGGCGGGGGGCTCAACTACAAGAGACCCAGTACTTC
TRBV20-1,TRBJ2-5,many,NA,CSARVGETQYF,TGCAGTGCTAGAGTCGGGGAGACCCAGTACTTC
TRBV6-1,TRBJ2-3,NA,NA,CASSGQPDTDTQYF,TGTGCCAGCAGTGGACAGCCCGACACAGATACGCAGTATTTT
TRBV12-3/TRBV12-4,TRBJ1-6,few,NA,CASSLQGFNSPLHF,TGTGCCAGCAGTTTACAGGGGTTTAATTCACCCCTCCACTTT
TRBV18,TRBJ2-7,many,NA,CASSPWALRDEQYF,TGTGCCAGCTCACCATGGGCTCTCAGGGACGAGCAGTACTTC
TRBV6-5,TRBJ2-1,few,TRBD2,CASSYPTGTSRNEQFF,TGTGCCAGCAGTTACCCGACCGGGACTAGCCGTAATGAGCAGTTCTTC
TRBV20-1,TRBJ2-7,NA,TRBD2,CSAALPGGLSYEQYF,TGCAGTGCCGCCCTTCCGGGGGGTTTATCCTACGAGCAGTACTTC
TRBV12-3/TRBV12-4,TRBJ1-4,NA,NA,CASSFAPGTNEKLFF,TGTGCCAGCAGCTTCGCGCCTGGAACTAATGAAAAACTGTTTTTT
TRBV9,TRBJ2-3,few,TRBD1,CASSVQGADTQYF,TGTGCCAGCAGCGTCCAGGGGGCAGATACGCAGTATTTT
TRBV20-1,TRBJ2-3,NA,NA,CSASGSGTDTQYF,TGCAGTGCTAGCGGGAGCGGAACAGATACGCAGTATTTT
TRBV18,TRBJ1-6,NA,NA,CASSPFRSEDNSPLHF,TGTGCCAGCTCACCATTTCGGTCGGAGGATAATTCACCCCTCCACTTT
TRBV7-6,TRBJ2-1,NA,TRBD2,CASSLEALAGGPGEQFF,TGTGCCAGCAGCTTAGAGGCACTAGCGGGGGGGCCGGGTGAGCAGTTCTTC
TRBV5-1,TRBJ2-1,NA,NA,CASSLPLGGVNNEQFF,TGCGCCAGCAGCTTACCTCTGGGCGGGGTTAACAATGAGCAGTTCTTC
TRBV7-6,TRBJ1-1,few,TRBD1,CASSSQPRGQNTEAFF,TGTGCCAGCAGCTCCCAACCGAGGGGGCAGAACACTGAAGCTTTCTTT
TRBV9,TRBJ2-1,NA,TRBD1,CASTRTGGDNEQFF,TGTGCCAGCACGCGGACAGGGGGGGACAATGAGCAGTTCTTC
TRBV6-5,TRBJ2-1,once,TRBD2,CASSSLRTSGDNEQFF,TGTGCCAGCAGTTCCCTCCGTACCAGCGGGGACAATGAGCAGTTCTTC
TRBV20-1,TRBJ1-4,few,TRBD1,CSASVGTGDEKLFF,TGCAGTGCTTCAGTCGGGACAGGCGACGAAAAACTGTTTTTT
TRBV7-9,TRBJ2-3,NA,NA,CASSLMGGALNQYF,TGTGCCAGCAGCTTAATGGGGGGGGCCCTTAATCAGTATTTT
TRBV20-1,TRBJ2-3,few,NA,CSARDLDTDTQYF,TGCAGTGCTAGAGATCTAGACACAGATACGCAGTATTTT
TRBV20-1,TRBJ2-7,many,TRBD1,CSAGDGQGWEQYF,TGCAGTGCTGGGGACGGACAGGGATGGGAGCAGTACTTC
TRBV29-1,TRBJ2-5,few,TRBD1,CSGTGVETQYF,TGCAGCGGGACAGGGGTGGAGACCCAGTACTTC
TRBV20-1,TRBJ1-5,NA,TRBD1,CSASRTGGRHQPQHF,TGCAGTGCTAGCCGGACAGGGGGGCGCCATCAGCCCCAGCATTTT
TRBV3-1,TRBJ2-7,NA,NA,CASSLTTVPYEQYF,TGTGCCAGCAGCCTCACGACAGTTCCCTACGAGCAGTACTTC
TRBV11-2,TRBJ2-5,few,TRBD2,CASRPGTSSLETQYF,TGTGCCAGCAGGCCAGGGACTAGCTCCTTGGAGACCCAGTACTTC
TRBV20-1,TRBJ2-1,few,NA,CSFEGNEQFF,TGCAGTTTTGAGGGTAATGAGCAGTTCTTC